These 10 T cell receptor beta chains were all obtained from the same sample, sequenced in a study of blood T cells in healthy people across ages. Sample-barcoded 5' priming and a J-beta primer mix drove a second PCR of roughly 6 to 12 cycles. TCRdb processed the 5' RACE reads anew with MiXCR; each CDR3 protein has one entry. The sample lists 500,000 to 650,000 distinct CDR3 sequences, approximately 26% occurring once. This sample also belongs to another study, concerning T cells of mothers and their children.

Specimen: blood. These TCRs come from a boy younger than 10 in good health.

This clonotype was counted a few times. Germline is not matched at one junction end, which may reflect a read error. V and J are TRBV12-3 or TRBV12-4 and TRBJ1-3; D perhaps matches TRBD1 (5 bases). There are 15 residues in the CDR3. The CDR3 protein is CASRLGVDSGNTIYF. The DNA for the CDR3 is TGTGCCAGCAGGTTAGGGGTCGACTCTGGAAACACCATATATTTT.

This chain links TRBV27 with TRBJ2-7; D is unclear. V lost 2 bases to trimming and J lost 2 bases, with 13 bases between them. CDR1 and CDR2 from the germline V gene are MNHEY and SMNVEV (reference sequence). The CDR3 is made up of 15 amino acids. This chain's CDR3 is CASSLKSQLPYEQYF. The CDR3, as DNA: TGTGCCAGCAGTTTAAAATCACAGCTACCCTACGAGCAGTACTTC.

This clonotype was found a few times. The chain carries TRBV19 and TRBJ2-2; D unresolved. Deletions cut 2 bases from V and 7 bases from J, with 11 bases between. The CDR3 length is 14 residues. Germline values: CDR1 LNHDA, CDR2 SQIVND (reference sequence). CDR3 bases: TGTGCCAGTAGTATAAGTGGATACGACGGGGAGCTGTTTTTT. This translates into CASSISGYDGELFF.

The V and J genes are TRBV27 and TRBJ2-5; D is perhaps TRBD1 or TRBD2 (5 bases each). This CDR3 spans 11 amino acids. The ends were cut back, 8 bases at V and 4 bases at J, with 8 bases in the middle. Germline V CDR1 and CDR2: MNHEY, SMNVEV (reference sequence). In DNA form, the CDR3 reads TGTGCCAGCGGGGGAAGAGAGACCCAGTACTTC. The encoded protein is CASGGRETQYF.

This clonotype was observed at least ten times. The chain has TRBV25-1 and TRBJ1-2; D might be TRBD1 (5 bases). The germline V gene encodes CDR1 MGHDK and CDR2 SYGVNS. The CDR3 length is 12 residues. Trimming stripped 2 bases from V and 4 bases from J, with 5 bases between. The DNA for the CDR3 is TGTGCCAGCAGTGAACAGGGCTATGGCTACACCTTC. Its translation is CASSEQGYGYTF.

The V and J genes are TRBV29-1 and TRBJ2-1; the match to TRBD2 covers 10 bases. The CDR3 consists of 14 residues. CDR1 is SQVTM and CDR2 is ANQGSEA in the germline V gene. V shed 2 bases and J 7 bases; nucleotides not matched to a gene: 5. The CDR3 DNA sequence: TGCAGCGTTGAAAGTAGCGGGAGGATTAATGAGCAGTTCTTC. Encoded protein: CSVESSGRINEQFF.

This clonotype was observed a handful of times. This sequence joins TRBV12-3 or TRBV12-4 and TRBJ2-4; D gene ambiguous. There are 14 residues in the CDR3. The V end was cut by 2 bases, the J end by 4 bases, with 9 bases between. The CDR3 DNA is TGTGCCAGCAGTTTACGGGTAGAAAAAAACATTCAGTACTTC. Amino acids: CASSLRVEKNIQYF.

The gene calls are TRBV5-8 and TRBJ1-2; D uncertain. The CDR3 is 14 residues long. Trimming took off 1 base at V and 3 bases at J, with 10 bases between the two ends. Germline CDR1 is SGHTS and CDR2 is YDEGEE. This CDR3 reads CASSLSSQYYGYTF. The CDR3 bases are TGTGCCAGCAGCTTGAGTTCACAGTACTATGGCTACACCTTC.

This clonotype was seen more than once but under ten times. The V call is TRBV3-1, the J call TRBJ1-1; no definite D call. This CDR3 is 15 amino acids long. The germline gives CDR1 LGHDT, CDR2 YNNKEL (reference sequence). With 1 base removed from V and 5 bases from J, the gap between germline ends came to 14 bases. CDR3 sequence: CASSQANREGTEAFF. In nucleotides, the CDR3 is TGTGCCAGCAGCCAAGCAAACCGGGAAGGGACTGAAGCTTTCTTT.

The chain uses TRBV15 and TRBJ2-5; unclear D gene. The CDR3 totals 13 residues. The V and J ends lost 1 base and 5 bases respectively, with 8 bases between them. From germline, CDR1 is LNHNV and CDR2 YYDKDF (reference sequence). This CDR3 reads CATSRAAKETQYF. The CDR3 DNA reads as TGTGCCACCAGCAGAGCGGCCAAGGAGACCCAGTACTTC.